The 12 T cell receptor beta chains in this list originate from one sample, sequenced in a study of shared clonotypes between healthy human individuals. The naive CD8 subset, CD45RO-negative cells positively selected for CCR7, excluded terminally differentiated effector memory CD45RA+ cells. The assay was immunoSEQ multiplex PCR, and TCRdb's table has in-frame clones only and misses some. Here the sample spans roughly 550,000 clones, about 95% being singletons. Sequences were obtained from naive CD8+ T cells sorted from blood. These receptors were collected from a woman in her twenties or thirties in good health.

The CDR3 DNA reads as TGTGCCAGCCGCCCGGGGCAGACCTCTGGAAACACCATATATTTT. Residues: CASRPGQTSGNTIYF. V usage is TRBV9 and J usage is TRBJ1-3; possible D gene TRBD1, 5 bases. Germline CDR1 is SGDLS and CDR2 is YYNGEE. The CDR3 length is 15 residues. V was clipped by 7 bases and J by 0 bases, with 14 bases between them.

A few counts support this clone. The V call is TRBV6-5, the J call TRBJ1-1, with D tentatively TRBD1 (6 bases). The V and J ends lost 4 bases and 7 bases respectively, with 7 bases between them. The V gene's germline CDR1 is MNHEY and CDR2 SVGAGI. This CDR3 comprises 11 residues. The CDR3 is CASSSQGEAFF. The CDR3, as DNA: TGTGCCAGCAGTTCACAGGGTGAAGCTTTCTTT.

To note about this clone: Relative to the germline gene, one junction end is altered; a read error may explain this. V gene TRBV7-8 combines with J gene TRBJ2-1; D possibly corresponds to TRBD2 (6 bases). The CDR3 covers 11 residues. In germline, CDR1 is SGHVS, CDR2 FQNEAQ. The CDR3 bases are TGTGCCAGCAGCTTAGAGGGACTGCACCTCTTC. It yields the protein CASSLEGLHLF.

The CDR3 region is CASRGAGGYTEAFF. The CDR3 coding sequence is TGTGCCAGCAGGGGGGCAGGGGGGTACACTGAAGCTTTCTTT. The chain recombines TRBV2 with TRBJ1-1, with 7 nucleotides matching TRBD1. Trimming at V came to 6 bases and at J to 3 bases, leaving 7 bases not matched to a gene. The CDR3 spans 14 residues. Germline CDR1 is SNHLY and CDR2 is FYNNEI.

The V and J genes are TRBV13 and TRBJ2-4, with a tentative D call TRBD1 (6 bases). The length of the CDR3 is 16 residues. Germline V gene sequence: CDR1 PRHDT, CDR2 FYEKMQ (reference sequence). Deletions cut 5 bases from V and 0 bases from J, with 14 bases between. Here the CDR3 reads CASSTRQALAKNIQYF. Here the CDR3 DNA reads TGTGCCAGCAGCACCCGACAGGCTCTAGCCAAAAACATTCAGTACTTC.

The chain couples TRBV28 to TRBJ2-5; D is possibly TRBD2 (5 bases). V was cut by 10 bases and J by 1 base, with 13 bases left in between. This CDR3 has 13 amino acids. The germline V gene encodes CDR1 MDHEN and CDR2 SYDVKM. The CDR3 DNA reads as TGTGCCACAGAGGACGGGGTCCAAGAGACCCAGTACTTC. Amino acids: CATEDGVQETQYF.

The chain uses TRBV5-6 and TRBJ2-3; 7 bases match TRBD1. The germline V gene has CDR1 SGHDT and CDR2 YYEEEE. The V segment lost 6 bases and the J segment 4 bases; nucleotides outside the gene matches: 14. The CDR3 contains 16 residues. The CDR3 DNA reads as TGTGCCAGCACCGTATTGGTGAGGGGGCTGGCAGATACGCAGTATTTT. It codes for CASTVLVRGLADTQYF.

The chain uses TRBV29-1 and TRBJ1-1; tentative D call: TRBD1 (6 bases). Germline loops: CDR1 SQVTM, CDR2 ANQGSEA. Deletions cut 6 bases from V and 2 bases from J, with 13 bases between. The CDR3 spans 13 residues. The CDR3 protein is CSVAGVPNTEAFF. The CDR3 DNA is TGCAGCGTGGCAGGGGTCCCTAACACTGAAGCTTTCTTT.

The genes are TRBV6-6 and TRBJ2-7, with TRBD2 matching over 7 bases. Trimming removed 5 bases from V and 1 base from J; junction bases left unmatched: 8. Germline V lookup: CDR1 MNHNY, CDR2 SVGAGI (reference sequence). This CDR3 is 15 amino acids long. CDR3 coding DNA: TGTGCCAGCAGTCAATTCCGGGAGGCTTCCTACGAGCAGTACTTC. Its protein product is CASSQFREASYEQYF.

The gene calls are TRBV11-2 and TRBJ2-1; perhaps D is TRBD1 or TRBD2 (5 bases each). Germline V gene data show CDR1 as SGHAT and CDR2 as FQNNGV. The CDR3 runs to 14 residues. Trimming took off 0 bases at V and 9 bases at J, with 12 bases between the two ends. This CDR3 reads CASSLDGTVSEQFF. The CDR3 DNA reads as TGTGCCAGCAGCTTAGATGGGACCGTCAGTGAGCAGTTCTTC. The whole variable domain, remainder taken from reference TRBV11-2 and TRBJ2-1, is EAGVAQSPRYKIIEKRQSVAFWCNPISGHATLYWYQQILGQGPKLLIQFQNNGVVDDSQLPKDRFSAERLKGVDSTLKIQPAKLEDSAVYLCASSLDGTVSEQFFGPGTRLTVL.

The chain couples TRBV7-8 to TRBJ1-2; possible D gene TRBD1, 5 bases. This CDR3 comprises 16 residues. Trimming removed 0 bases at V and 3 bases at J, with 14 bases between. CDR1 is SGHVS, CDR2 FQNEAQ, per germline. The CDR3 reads CASSLASLFRDYGYTF. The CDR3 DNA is TGTGCCAGCAGCTTAGCCAGTTTATTCAGGGACTATGGCTACACCTTC. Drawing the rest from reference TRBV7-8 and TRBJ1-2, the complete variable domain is GAGVSQSPRYKVAKRGQDVALRCDPISGHVSLFWYQQALGQGPEFLTYFQNEAQLDKSGLPSDRFFAERPEGSVSTLKIQRTQQEDSAVYLCASSLASLFRDYGYTFGSGTRLTVV.

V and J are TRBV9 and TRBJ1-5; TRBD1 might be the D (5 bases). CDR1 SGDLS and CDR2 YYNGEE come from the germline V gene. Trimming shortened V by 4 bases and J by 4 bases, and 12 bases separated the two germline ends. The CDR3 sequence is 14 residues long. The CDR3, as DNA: TGTGCCAGCAGCCCCCGCGGGACGAATCAGCCCCAGCATTTT. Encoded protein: CASSPRGTNQPQHF.